The 8 T cell receptor beta chains given below trace back to one sample, sequenced in a study of siplizumab effects on memory and regulatory T cells. Clones were sequenced by immunoSEQ multiplex PCR, and TCRdb holds only the in-frame ones, with some missing. Counted here are more than 85,000 clones, just over 90% occurring once; the ten biggest clones make up roughly 0.75%. The sequencing sample was made of Tregs sorted from blood. These receptors were obtained from a human donor in good health.

This chain uses TRBV6-6 with TRBJ1-1; no clear D. The germline V gene encodes CDR1 MNHNY and CDR2 SVGAGI (reference sequence). This CDR3 region has 14 residues. V was shortened by 2 bases and J by 1 base, with 8 bases between the two germline ends. CDR3 amino acids: CASSYQWANTEAFF. CDR3 nucleotide sequence: TGTGCCAGCAGTTACCAATGGGCGAACACTGAAGCTTTCTTT.

The chain couples TRBV7-8 to TRBJ1-5; tentative D call: TRBD1 (5 bases). The V gene's germline CDR1 is SGHVS and CDR2 FQNEAQ. Between the trimmed V and J ends, which lost 7 bases and 4 bases, there was a span of 26 bases. This CDR3 has 18 amino acids. In DNA, the CDR3 is TGTGCCAGCATCCCCCCCAAAATTCCGGGGCCACAAAATCAGCCCCAGCATTTT. It codes for CASIPPKIPGPQNQPQHF.

This chain connects TRBV7-8 to TRBJ1-2, with no clear D. Trimming removed 1 base from V and 4 bases from J, with 10 bases in between. CDR3 size: 14 residues. Germline V CDR1 and CDR2: SGHVS, FQNEAQ. DNA for the CDR3: TGTGCCAGCAGCTTAGAAGGCAACATCTATGGCTACACCTTC. This codes for CASSLEGNIYGYTF.

The chain uses TRBV18 and TRBJ2-5; the match to TRBD1 covers 11 bases. With V trimmed by 3 bases and J by 5 bases, 5 bases remained unmatched. The CDR3 extends over 15 amino acids. Looked up from germline, CDR1 is KGHSH and CDR2 is LQKENI. This CDR3 is CASSPGTGGRETQYF. As DNA, the CDR3 is TGTGCCAGCTCACCTGGGACAGGGGGGCGCGAGACCCAGTACTTC.

The rearrangement links TRBV10-3 to TRBJ2-3, with 8 positions matching TRBD2. The CDR3 length is 15 residues. The germline V gene encodes CDR1 ENHRY and CDR2 SYGVKD. J lost 11 bases, V lost 4 bases, and 14 bases had no gene match. The CDR3 region has the DNA TGTGCCATCAGTGCGGGCGCTCGAGCGGGGGAAGAGCAGTATTTT. Protein: CAISAGARAGEEQYF.

V gene TRBV10-3 combines with J gene TRBJ2-1; D is perhaps TRBD2 (5 bases). Germline loops: CDR1 ENHRY, CDR2 SYGVKD. This CDR3 comprises 11 residues. With 10 bases removed from V and 5 bases from J, the gap between germline ends came to 9 bases. Written as DNA, the CDR3 is TGTGCCACCACTAGAAACAATGAGCAGTTCTTC. This encodes CATTRNNEQFF.

V usage is TRBV7-9 and J usage is TRBJ1-5, with a weak D call TRBD1 (6 bases). Germline V gene data show CDR1 as SEHNR and CDR2 as FQNEAQ (reference sequence). The germline V and J ends were trimmed by 8 bases and 2 bases, with 16 bases remaining between them. The CDR3 is 15 residues long. The CDR3 nucleotides are TGTGCCAGCCGGGCCGGGGGCAGTGGCAATCAGCCCCAGCATTTT. This sequence encodes CASRAGGSGNQPQHF.

The V and J genes are TRBV5-6 and TRBJ2-7, with D maybe TRBD2 (6 bases). The CDR3 extends over 14 amino acids. The germline V gene encodes CDR1 SGHDT and CDR2 YYEEEE. With 4 bases removed from V and 6 bases from J, the gap between germline ends came to 17 bases. The CDR3 loop is CASSQVPGRSEQYF. For the CDR3, the DNA is TGTGCCAGCAGCCAGGTACCAGGGAGGAGCGAGCAGTACTTC.